This T cell receptor beta chain was observed in a study of shared clonotypes between healthy human individuals (dated by TCRdb to about 2020). Describing the broader study: The cohort comprised a couple of women and a few men aged 18 to 49 years. Blood TCR repertoires of five healthy adults were deeply sequenced to estimate repertoire size and the extent of clonotype sharing between individuals. For each donor, three plates each were used for CD4 naive and CD4 memory, two plates were used for CD8 naive, and one plate was used for CD8 memory. To increase sequencing depth and limit assay-specific biases, different laboratories used diverse techniques to prepare libraries and sequence TCR repertoires. Leukapheresis yielded between about 0.9 and 9 billion PBMCs per donor.

TCR CDR3 regions were amplified from genomic DNA by multiplex PCR using the deep immunoSEQ assay. For each cell subset, the extracted genomic DNA was distributed evenly across all wells of several immunoSEQ 96-well plates, and each plate served as one replicate. Each replicate PCR for sorted subsets received around 200 ng genomic DNA, equal to about 30,000 T cell genomes. Purified libraries were quantified with a Qubit 3.0 fluorometer, sized on a Bioanalyzer 2100, and re-quantified with the KAPA Library Quantification kit. Each immunoSEQ 96-well plate was sequenced on its own single-read 150-cycle Illumina NextSeq 550 flow cell. From the authors' description of their analysis: The immunoSEQ output contained only junctional sequences without quality scores, so filtering could not match that applied to full-length reads. To assign V/J genes and CDR3, sequences were annotated against IMGT germline references using PyIR, a Python wrapper for IgBLAST v1.9. Reads were removed for weak V/J assignments (E-value above 1e-6), missing CDR3, stop codons, out-of-frame junctions, or ambiguous translated residues. A V3J clonotype was defined by an identical inferred V gene, J gene, and CDR3 amino acid sequence. Percentage overlap between repertoires was calculated by dividing the number of shared unique clonotypes by the size of the smaller repertoire. Three approaches were used to assess repertoire richness: RTK rarefaction, the Chao1 estimator, and Recon v2.1 estimates of unobserved clonotypes. For all TCRbeta clonotypes obtained by the gDNA method from a handful of donors, generation probabilities were computed with OLGA. The immuneACCESS repertoire file appears here via TCRdb, limited to in-frame rearrangements. These files lack a portion of the clones; in checked studies, under half of the deficit traces to unresolved V genes, and the cause of the others is not known. V and J calls and clone size come straight from that table; D and trimming were deduced from the DNA. The sample contains under 850,000 clones, around 70% of them found a single time. The ten largest clones represent roughly 1.8% of the sample.

As to this clone: Its antigen is unknown. The sample holds no much larger clone one base away, and base qualities are not on file.

The donors were healthy, HIV-negative adults who had no recently reported acute infections or vaccinations. Every donor was a Caucasian adult residing in Nashville, Tennessee, USA. CD4+ T cells were enriched through magnetic negative selection, after which naive cells were positively selected on CD45RA and the remaining negative fraction served as the memory subset. After blood collection by leukapheresis, PBMCs were isolated using Ficoll-Histopaque density gradient centrifugation and then cryopreserved in the vapor phase of liquid nitrogen. Purity and quantity of every magnetically sorted T cell population were checked by analytical flow cytometry. Genomic DNA was isolated from each sorted fraction and quantified by UV absorbance on a Nanodrop 2000c. Study-wide conclusions, independent of this receptor: Pairwise subsampling indicated that sequencing depth was expected to affect the degree of clonotype sharing among donors. Approximately 4.8% of naive CD4, 3% to 4% of naive CD8, approximately 2.2% of memory CD4, and more than 0.35% of memory CD8 clonotypes were shared across a few donors. Compared with non-shared clonotypes, clonotypes shared by all four sorted-subset donors had higher generation probabilities. Sampling was limited to blood, and TCR repertoires in tissue likely differ from TCR repertoires in blood. Naive subsets generally had larger estimated clonotype richness than memory subsets did. Rarefaction of sorted-subset datasets indicated incomplete sequencing despite the large sequencing depth. Because the study included a small number of donors, the genetic and exposure-history diversity represented was limited.

This sequence originates from a woman in her twenties or thirties in good health. Sequenced input: memory CD4+ T cells sorted from blood. This specimen's cell subset or site label, interpreted: CD45RA-negative fraction.

For the CDR3, the sequence is CASSSGTSGRYNEQFF. Here is the DNA: TGTGCCAGCAGTTCCGGGACTAGCGGGAGGTACAATGAGCAGTTCTTC. Rearrangement joined TRBV28 to TRBJ2-1; 15 central nucleotides agree with TRBD2. CDR1 and CDR2 were assigned from the germline V gene as MDHEN and SYDVKM. Trimming takes 4 bases off V and 4 bases off J; junction bases not matched to a gene: 2. The CDR3 runs 16 residues from the cysteine to the phenylalanine. Solely the CDR3 DNA is kept, with 48 bases framed from the first base.